The 5 T cell receptor beta chains reported below all come from one sample, sequenced in a study of blood T cell repertoires in COVID-19. The assay was immunoSEQ multiplex PCR, and TCRdb's table has in-frame clones only and misses some. The table records about 360,000 clones, about 88% of them present only once. The sequenced material came from peripheral blood. These TCRs come from a woman aged 55-69 years with COVID-19, enrolled during active disease.

J is TRBJ2-5 and V is TRBV10-3; weak D call: TRBD2 (6 bases). The V gene's germline CDR1 is ENHRY and CDR2 SYGVKD. The CDR3 is 13 residues long. Trimming shortened V by 5 bases and J by 1 base, and 8 bases separated the two germline ends. The CDR3 sequence is CAISPGGQETQYF. The CDR3 bases are TGTGCCATCAGTCCCGGGGGCCAAGAGACCCAGTACTTC.

CDR3 bases: TGCAGTGCTATCTACTATGGCTACACCTTC. Translation: CSAIYYGYTF. The genes are TRBV20-1 and TRBJ1-2; D ambiguous. Looked up from germline, CDR1 is DFQATT and CDR2 is SNEGSKA (reference sequence). There are 10 residues in the CDR3. Trimming pared 4 bases from V and 3 bases from J, leaving 3 bases between.

The chain is built from TRBV20-1 and TRBJ2-1, with 9 bases aligning to TRBD2. The CDR3 is 15 amino acids. The junction had 10 bases not matched to a gene; V was cut back by 3 bases and J by 7 bases. Per the germline V gene, CDR1 is DFQATT and CDR2 is SNEGSKA (reference sequence). CDR3 sequence: CSASPRGLAANEQFF. The CDR3 DNA reads TGCAGTGCTAGTCCCCGGGGACTAGCTGCTAATGAGCAGTTCTTC.

This chain links TRBV10-3 with TRBJ2-3; 14 bases match TRBD2. V shed 9 bases and J 4 bases; nucleotides not matched to a gene: 12. The CDR3 covers 17 residues. CDR1 is ENHRY, CDR2 SYGVKD, per germline. The CDR3 sequence: CAIRGTSGGPYSDTQYF. CDR3 bases: TGTGCCATTCGTGGGACTAGCGGGGGCCCATATTCAGATACGCAGTATTTT.

The rearrangement joins TRBV4-2 to TRBJ1-6; D is unclear. V was pared by 0 bases and J by 3 bases, with 9 bases between. The CDR3 consists of 16 residues. In germline, CDR1 is LGHNA, CDR2 YNFKEQ. The CDR3 region has the DNA TGTGCCAGCAGCCAAGATCAGGTGATCTATAATTCACCCCTCCACTTT. Its translation is CASSQDQVIYNSPLHF.